The clone carrying this TCR beta chain was picked up a small number of times. No antigen is known for it. The investigators reverse transcribed all of the isolated RNA, so they sequenced expressed TCRB transcripts. An average roughly 3.6 million reads came from naive, central memory and regulatory T cell samples. Sequenced by immunoSEQ multiplex PCR; TCRdb stores in-frame clones only, minus some. Seen here are about 620,000 clones, about a sixth observed once, and the top ten hold roughly 0.098%. This sample was taken from a study of beta chain features in type 1 diabetes. Germline V gene data show CDR1 as LNHNV and CDR2 as YYDKDF (reference sequence). CDR3 length: 17 amino acids. V lost 5 bases and J lost 9; bases outside the gene matches: 17. General study results and limits: Cells carrying high TCR expression could end up over-represented when cDNA is sequenced.

The sequence derives from a man aged 18 to 35 in good health. The sequenced material came from naive CD4+ T cells from blood. The gene calls are TRBV15 and TRBJ1-2, with 11 nucleotides matching TRBD1. CDR3 bases: TGTGCCACCAGCTCAGGACAGGGGGCATCCCTTCTTAGGAGCTACACCTTC. Amino acid sequence: CATSSGQGASLLRSYTF.